This T cell receptor beta chain stems from a study of blood T cell repertoires in COVID-19. The Seattle site enrolled patients during active infection and followed them longitudinally. Authors' data handling: Using reference gene primer amplification, nucleated cell counts were estimated. Measured with immunoSEQ multiplex PCR; TCRdb has only the in-frame clones, and not every one. The V and J calls and the clone size are those of that table, but D and trimming were determined from the DNA. The sample has more than 300,000 clones, 87% seen once. Trimming removed 6 bases from V and 2 bases from J; junction bases left unmatched: 7. Germline CDR1 is GTSNPN and CDR2 is SVGIG (reference sequence). The CDR3 runs 13 residues.

The chain has TRBV30 and TRBJ2-7; 7 bases fit TRBD1. The source material was peripheral blood. The sequence came from a woman aged 25 to 45 with COVID-19, enrolled during active disease. CDR3 region: CACRQGTPYEQYF. CDR3 DNA sequence: TGTGCCTGCCGACAGGGCACACCCTACGAGCAGTACTTC.